There are a few counts of the clone carrying this T cell receptor beta chain. Its cognate antigen is unknown. At one boundary the junction diverges from the germline segment, which might be a read error. The use of a sample-barcoded 5' primer and a J-beta primer mix characterized a second PCR of about 7 to 12 cycles. Every cDNA molecule carried a tag from a template-switch adaptor bearing 12 random nucleotides. CDR3-containing paired-end reads numbered at least 2.5 million in each sample. MiXCR was run by TCRdb on the 5' RACE reads, yielding one entry per CDR3 protein. Here the sample spans around 1,500,000 distinct CDR3 sequences, roughly 40% being singletons. This sample is part of a study of blood T cells in healthy people across ages. Whole-study results and caveats: Significant beta diversity loss was already apparent by age approximately 42, declining roughly linearly. Relative to aged donors, long-lived donors carried more naive CD4+ cells and displayed higher diversity.

Per germline, CDR1 SGDLS and CDR2 YYNGEE. The CDR3 consists of 17 residues. The receptor's source is a woman aged 18-35 years in good health. Sequenced material: blood. This chain links TRBV9 with TRBJ1-6; possible D gene TRBD1, 6 bases. In nucleotides, the CDR3 is TGTGCCAGCAGCGTATCCGGGGGCGAAACCTATAATTCGCCCCTCCACTTT. Translated, it gives CASSVSGGETYNSPLHF.